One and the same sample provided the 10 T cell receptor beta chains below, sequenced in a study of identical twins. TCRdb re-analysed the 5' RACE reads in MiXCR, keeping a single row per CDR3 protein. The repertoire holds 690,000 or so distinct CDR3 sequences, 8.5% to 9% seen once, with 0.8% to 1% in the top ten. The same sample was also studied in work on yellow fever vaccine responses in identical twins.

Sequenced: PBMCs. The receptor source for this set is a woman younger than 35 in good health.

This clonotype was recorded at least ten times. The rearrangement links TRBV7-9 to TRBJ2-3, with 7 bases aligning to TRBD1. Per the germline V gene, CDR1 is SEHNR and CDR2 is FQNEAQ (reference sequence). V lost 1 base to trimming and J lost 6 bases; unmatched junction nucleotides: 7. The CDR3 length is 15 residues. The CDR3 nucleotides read TGTGCCAGCAGCTTAGAAGGGGGCAACAGCGATACGCAGTATTTT. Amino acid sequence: CASSLEGGNSDTQYF. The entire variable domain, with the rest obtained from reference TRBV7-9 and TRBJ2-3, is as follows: DTGVSQNPRHKITKRGQNVTFRCDPISEHNRLYWYRQTLGQGPEFLTYFQNEAQLEKSRLLSDRFSAERPKGSFSTLEIQRTEQGDSAMYLCASSLEGGNSDTQYFGPGTRLTVL.

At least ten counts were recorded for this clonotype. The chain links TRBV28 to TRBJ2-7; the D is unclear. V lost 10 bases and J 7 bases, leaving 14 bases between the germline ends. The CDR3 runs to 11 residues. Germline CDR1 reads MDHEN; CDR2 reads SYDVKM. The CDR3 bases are TGTGCCACCCAGGCTCACGGGGAGCAGTACTTC. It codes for CATQAHGEQYF.

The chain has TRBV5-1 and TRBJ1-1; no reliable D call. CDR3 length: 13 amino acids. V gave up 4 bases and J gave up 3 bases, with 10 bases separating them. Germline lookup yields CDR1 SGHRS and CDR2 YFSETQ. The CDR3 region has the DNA TGCGCCAGCAGCACTGGTCCGGACACTGAAGCTTTCTTT. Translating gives CASSTGPDTEAFF.

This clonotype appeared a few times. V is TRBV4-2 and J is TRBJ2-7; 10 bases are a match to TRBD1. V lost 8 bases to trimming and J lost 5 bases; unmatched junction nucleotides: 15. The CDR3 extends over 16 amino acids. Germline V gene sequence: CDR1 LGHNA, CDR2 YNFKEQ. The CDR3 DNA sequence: TGTGCCAGCGCGTACTTTAGGGGGACAGGGGCCCACGAGCAGTACTTC. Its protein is CASAYFRGTGAHEQYF.

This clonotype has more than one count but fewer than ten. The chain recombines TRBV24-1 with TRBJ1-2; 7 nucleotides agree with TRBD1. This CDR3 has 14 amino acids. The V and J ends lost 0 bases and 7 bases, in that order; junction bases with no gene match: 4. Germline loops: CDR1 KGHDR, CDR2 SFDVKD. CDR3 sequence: CATSDLDRASGYTF. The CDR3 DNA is TGTGCCACCAGTGATTTGGACAGGGCTAGTGGCTACACCTTC.

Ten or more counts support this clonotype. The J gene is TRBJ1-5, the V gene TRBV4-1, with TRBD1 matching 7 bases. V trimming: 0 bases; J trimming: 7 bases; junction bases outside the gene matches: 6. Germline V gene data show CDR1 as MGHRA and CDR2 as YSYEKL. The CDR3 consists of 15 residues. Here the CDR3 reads CASSQEGTGEQPQHF. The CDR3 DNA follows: TGCGCCAGCAGCCAAGAAGGCACAGGGGAGCAGCCCCAGCATTTT.

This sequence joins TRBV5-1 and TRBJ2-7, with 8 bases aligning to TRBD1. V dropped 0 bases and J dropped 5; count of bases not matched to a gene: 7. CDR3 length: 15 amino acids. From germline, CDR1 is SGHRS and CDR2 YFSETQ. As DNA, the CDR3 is TGCGCCAGCAGCTTGGGTGGGACAGGCATCAACGAGCAGTACTTC. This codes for CASSLGGTGINEQYF.

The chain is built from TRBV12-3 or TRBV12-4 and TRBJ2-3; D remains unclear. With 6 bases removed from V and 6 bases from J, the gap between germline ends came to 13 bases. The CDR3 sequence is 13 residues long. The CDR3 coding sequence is TGTGCCAGCAGGTTTCTGGATGCGGATACGCAGTATTTT. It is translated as CASRFLDADTQYF.

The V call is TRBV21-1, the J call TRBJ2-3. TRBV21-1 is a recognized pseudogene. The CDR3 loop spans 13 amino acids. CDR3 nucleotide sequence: TGTGCCAGCGGAGAAGACAGCACAGATACGCAGTATTTT. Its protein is CASGEDSTDTQYF.

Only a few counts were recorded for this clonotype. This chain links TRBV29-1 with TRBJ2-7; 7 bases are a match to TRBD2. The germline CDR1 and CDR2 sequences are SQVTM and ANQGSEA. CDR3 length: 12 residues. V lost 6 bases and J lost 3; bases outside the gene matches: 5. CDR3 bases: TGCAGCGTAAAAACGGGGGGCTACGAGCAGTACTTC. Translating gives CSVKTGGYEQYF.